Presented here are 17 T cell receptor beta chains from one specimen sequenced in a study of radiation and T cells in renal cell carcinoma (dated by TCRdb to 2018 to 2021). In light of the paper, this sample's time point label describes: baseline pretreatment blood. The treatment or condition label, read with the paper, signifies: 15 Gy SBRT to primary tumor, nephrectomy 4 weeks later. Library generation was performed with the immunoSEQ multiplex PCR assay. TCRdb limited this immuneACCESS table to in-frame rearrangements with V and J called. A share of clones is missing; checked studies link under half to unresolved V genes, and the rest is unexplained. For this sample the table gives around 140,000 clones, of which about 87% were detected only once. The leading ten clones occupy 4.1% of the sample. The material was blood, obtained from a patient whose treatment included radiotherapy and nephrectomy. Every receptor here comes from a woman aged 65 to 85 with renal cell carcinoma.

The genes are TRBV30 and TRBJ2-6; 8 bases line up with TRBD1. Germline values: CDR1 GTSNPN, CDR2 SVGIG (reference sequence). With V trimmed by 0 bases and J by 1 base, 11 bases remained unmatched. The CDR3 has 19 residues. The CDR3 region has the DNA TGTGCCTGGAGTGTACTCCGGACAGGGTTTGTGTCTGGGGCCAACGTCCTGACTTTC. Encoded protein: CAWSVLRTGFVSGANVLTF.

J is TRBJ1-4 and V is TRBV5-1, with D unclear. V dropped 0 bases and J dropped 0 bases, with 6 bases sitting between them. Germline CDR1 reads SGHRS; CDR2 reads YFSETQ. This CDR3 region has 15 residues. The CDR3 sequence is CASSLGTTTNEKLFF. The CDR3 coding sequence is TGCGCCAGCAGCTTGGGAACAACAACTAATGAAAAACTGTTTTTT.

The genes are TRBV6-6 and TRBJ1-1; 10 bases fit TRBD1. This CDR3 region has 14 residues. Germline CDR1 reads MNHNY; CDR2 reads SVGAGI (reference sequence). Germline trimming cut 5 bases from V and 4 bases from J; bases unmatched to any gene: 4. CDR3 DNA sequence: TGTGCCAGCAGTGTTCGACAGGGGGCCACTGAAGCTTTCTTT. Residues: CASSVRQGATEAFF.

The chain recombines TRBV5-1 with TRBJ1-2; D possibly corresponds to TRBD1 (5 bases). The CDR3 runs to 15 residues. V was clipped by 0 bases and J by 3 bases, with 12 bases between them. CDR1 SGHRS and CDR2 YFSETQ come from the germline V gene. This CDR3 reads CASSLGAQGDYGYTF. The CDR3 DNA sequence: TGCGCCAGCAGCTTGGGGGCGCAGGGAGACTATGGCTACACCTTC.

V usage is TRBV28 and J usage is TRBJ2-7, with D possibly matching TRBD1 (5 bases). The CDR3 is 15 residues long. V was pared by 1 base and J by 4 bases, with 14 bases between. Germline V CDR1 and CDR2: MDHEN, SYDVKM. The CDR3 sequence: CASSLSAGPPYEQYF. The DNA for the CDR3 is TGTGCCAGCAGTTTATCAGCAGGGCCCCCTTACGAGCAGTACTTC.

V and J are TRBV13 and TRBJ2-2; D might be TRBD1 (6 bases). The V end lost 2 bases, the J end lost 1 base, and 11 bases lay between the germline ends. Germline CDR1 is PRHDT and CDR2 is FYEKMQ (reference sequence). The CDR3 spans 16 residues. Here the CDR3 reads CASSLLRDMNTGELFF. The CDR3 bases are TGTGCCAGCAGCTTACTCCGGGACATGAACACCGGGGAGCTGTTTTTT.

V gene TRBV14 combines with J gene TRBJ1-1; 9 nucleotides align to TRBD1. The ends lost 0 bases at V and 5 bases at J; junction bases unmatched: 7. This CDR3 spans 16 amino acids. Germline V gives CDR1 SGHDN, CDR2 FVKESK. The CDR3 loop is CASSQEYRTGVTEAFF. CDR3 bases: TGTGCCAGCAGCCAAGAATATAGGACAGGGGTGACTGAAGCTTTCTTT.

CDR3 amino acids: CASSLSQRGRTDTQYF. The CDR3 DNA is TGCGCCAGCAGCTTGTCTCAGCGGGGACGCACAGATACGCAGTATTTT. This chain links TRBV5-1 with TRBJ2-3; 7 bases align to TRBD2. This CDR3 is 16 amino acids long. The V gene's germline CDR1 is SGHRS and CDR2 YFSETQ. Trimming at V came to 1 base and at J to 1 base, leaving 6 bases not matched to a gene.

In this sample, this clone turned up once. The chain combines TRBV4-3 with TRBJ1-3, with D possibly being TRBD1 (6 bases). This CDR3 has 16 residues. Trimming cost V 1 base and J 2 bases, with 12 bases left between them. Per germline, CDR1 LGHNA and CDR2 YSLEER. The CDR3 DNA reads TGCGCCAGCAGCCAAGTTCTGGGGGCGGCTGGAAACACCATATATTTT. Protein sequence: CASSQVLGAAGNTIYF.

The chain combines TRBV6-5 with TRBJ1-2; tentative D call: TRBD1 (6 bases). The V end lost 6 bases, the J end lost 4 bases, and 12 bases lay between the germline ends. CDR1 is MNHEY, CDR2 SVGAGI, per germline. The CDR3 spans 13 residues. As DNA, the CDR3 is TGTGCCAGCAGCAGCGGGGGCGGCTATGGCTACACCTTC. Protein sequence: CASSSGGGYGYTF.

The chain joins TRBV7-6 to TRBJ2-5; the match to TRBD2 covers 9 bases. This CDR3 is 14 amino acids long. The J segment lost 2 bases and the V segment lost 3 bases, leaving 1 base of the junction unmatched. The V gene's germline CDR1 is SGHVS and CDR2 FNYEAQ. The CDR3 reads CASSFTSGQETQYF. CDR3 DNA sequence: TGTGCCAGCAGCTTTACTAGCGGGCAAGAGACCCAGTACTTC. Based on the CDR3 plus reference TRBV7-6 and TRBJ2-5, the full variable domain is GAGVSQSPRYKVTKRGQDVALRCDPISGHVSLYWYRQALGQGPEFLTYFNYEAQQDKSGLPNDRFSAERPEGSISTLTIQRTEQRDSAMYRCASSFTSGQETQYFGPGTRLLVL.

V gene TRBV19 combines with J gene TRBJ1-1; 9 nucleotides agree with TRBD1. Looked up from germline, CDR1 is LNHDA and CDR2 is SQIVND (reference sequence). The V segment lost 7 bases and the J segment 4 bases; nucleotides outside the gene matches: 4. This CDR3 spans 13 amino acids. The CDR3: CASNDRGGTEAFF. The CDR3 DNA follows: TGTGCCAGTAACGACAGGGGGGGCACTGAAGCTTTCTTT.

V and J are TRBV7-9 and TRBJ2-2, with TRBD1 as a possible D gene (5 bases). Trimming removed 0 bases at V and 2 bases at J, with 13 bases between. CDR3 length equals 17 residues. The germline gives CDR1 SEHNR, CDR2 FQNEAQ (reference sequence). The CDR3 coding sequence is TGTGCCAGCAGCTTAGCGTCGGCGACAGTAAACACCGGGGAGCTGTTTTTT. It is translated as CASSLASATVNTGELFF.

The V and J genes are TRBV5-6 and TRBJ1-6; maybe TRBD1 (6 bases). The CDR3 covers 16 residues. Per the germline V gene, CDR1 is SGHDT and CDR2 is YYEEEE. The V and J ends lost 5 bases and 8 bases respectively, with 20 bases between them. CDR3: CASRWGRGAEDSPLHF. CDR3 DNA sequence: TGTGCCAGCAGGTGGGGCAGGGGTGCCGAGGATTCACCCCTCCACTTT. Using reference TRBV5-6 and TRBJ1-6 for the parts outside the CDR3, the full variable domain is DAGVTQSPTHLIKTRGQQVTLRCSPKSGHDTVSWYQQALGQGPQFIFQYYEEEERQRGNFPDRFSGHQFPNYSSELNVNALLLGDSALYLCASRWGRGAEDSPLHFGNGTRLTVT.

The V call is TRBV6-5, the J call TRBJ1-1, with D possibly TRBD1 on 6 matching bases. Germline CDR1 reads MNHEY; CDR2 reads SVGAGI. V lost 0 bases, J lost 7 bases, and 12 bases lay in between. The CDR3 covers 14 residues. CDR3 bases: TGTGCCAGCAGTTACTCGAACAGGGTTGTTGAAGCTTTCTTT. Residues: CASSYSNRVVEAFF.

This sequence joins TRBV10-3 and TRBJ2-7; 7 bases agree with TRBD2. The J segment lost 4 bases and the V segment lost 4 bases, leaving 1 base of the junction unmatched. In germline, CDR1 is ENHRY, CDR2 SYGVKD. The CDR3 length is 12 residues. CDR3 residues: CAISVSGYEQYF. CDR3 coding DNA: TGTGCCATCAGTGTTAGCGGGTACGAGCAGTACTTC.

This chain uses TRBV4-3 with TRBJ1-3; D remains ambiguous. Germline CDR1 and CDR2: LGHNA and YSLEER. CDR3 length equals 17 residues. V dropped 0 bases and J dropped 0 bases, with 12 bases sitting between them. As DNA, the CDR3 is TGCGCCAGCAGCCAAGATAGGGCTTTAACCTCTGGAAACACCATATATTTT. Its translation is CASSQDRALTSGNTIYF.